The T cell receptor (beta chain) under discussion was sequenced for a study of shared clonotypes between healthy human individuals. Assay used: immunoSEQ multiplex PCR; TCRdb lists only in-frame clones, some missing. The sample records roughly 500,000 clones, 90% to 96% being singletons. Germline CDR1 reads SGHNT; CDR2 reads YYREEE (reference sequence). The ends were cut back, 0 bases at V and 0 bases at J, with 4 bases in the middle. This CDR3 is built from 14 residues. The sample consisted of naive CD4+ T cells sorted from blood. Stated subset: CD45RA+ positively selected. The clonotype comes from a woman in her 30s in good health. The rearrangement joins TRBV5-4 to TRBJ2-4; D gene unclear. The CDR3 DNA reads as TGTGCCAGCAGCTTGGGTCTAGCCAAAAACATTCAGTACTTC. This codes for CASSLGLAKNIQYF.